This T cell receptor beta chain was recorded in a study of blood T cell repertoires in COVID-19. Study summary: Specimens from acute and convalescent COVID-19 originated in the United States, Italy and Spain. PBMCs, B-cell-depleted T cells, or T cells provided the cDNA or gDNA that made up the material.

Original handling: Amplification of reference gene primers provided the estimated nucleated cell counts. Clones were read by immunoSEQ multiplex PCR, and TCRdb kept only the in-frame ones, dropping some. Clone size and the V and J calls come from that table; the DNA yielded D and trimming. This sample yields 110,000 or so clones, of which around 85% are seen a single time; 7.9% belongs to the top ten. V lost 3 bases, J lost 7 bases, and 18 bases lay in between. The CDR3 contains 15 residues. Germline CDR1 DFQATT, CDR2 SNEGSKA (reference sequence). The sequenced sample was peripheral blood. The receptor's source is a man in his 70s who had recovered from COVID-19. V is TRBV20-1 and J is TRBJ1-4; tentative D call: TRBD1 (6 bases). The CDR3 sequence: CSASPSRGYVEKLFF. CDR3 bases: TGCAGTGCTAGTCCCTCCAGGGGTTACGTTGAAAAACTGTTTTTT.